The 29 T cell receptor beta chains listed next were all sequenced from one sample in a study of T cells after yellow fever vaccination. TCRdb redid the calling of the 5' RACE reads with MiXCR, one entry per CDR3 protein. There are approximately 580,000 distinct CDR3 sequences in the sample; about a sixth occur only once, and 15% to 20% lies in the top ten. The material was PBMCs, obtained 4 to 5 days after the first yellow fever vaccination. These receptors were collected from a man in his late teens or twenties who received the YFV17D yellow fever vaccine.

This clonotype was observed a handful of times. The chain employs TRBV27 and TRBJ1-6; no clear D gene. Germline V gene data show CDR1 as MNHEY and CDR2 as SMNVEV (reference sequence). There are 14 residues in the CDR3. The germline V and J ends were trimmed by 6 bases and 9 bases, with 15 bases remaining between them. DNA of the CDR3: TGTGCCAGCAGCCCTGCAGGCTTCCGTTCACCCCTCCACTTT. It codes for CASSPAGFRSPLHF.

The rearrangement uses TRBV12-3 or TRBV12-4 and TRBJ1-1; D gene uncertain. V was shortened by 3 bases and J by 6 bases, with 14 bases between the two germline ends. The CDR3 runs to 14 residues. The DNA for the CDR3 is TGTGCCAGCAGTTTCTGGCGTGAGAGCGCTGAAGCTTTCTTT. Translated, it gives CASSFWRESAEAFF.

There are many counts of this clonotype. The chain couples TRBV7-2 to TRBJ2-3, with D possibly being TRBD2 (6 bases). From germline, CDR1 is SGHTA and CDR2 FQGNSA. Trimming left V 10 bases short and J 8 bases short, with 16 bases between. The CDR3 loop spans 12 amino acids. The CDR3 region is CATPGPGVTQYF. The CDR3 DNA is TGTGCCACCCCAGGACCGGGAGTTACGCAGTATTTT.

The CDR3 DNA follows: TGTGCCAGCAGCTCCGGGACAAAAAACTATGGCTACACCTTC. Its protein is CASSSGTKNYGYTF. V usage is TRBV6-1 and J usage is TRBJ1-2; the D gene is possibly TRBD1 (6 bases). CDR1 is MNHNS and CDR2 is SASEGT in the germline V gene. V lost 6 bases to trimming and J lost 2 bases, with 13 bases between them. The CDR3 is made up of 14 amino acids.

This clonotype appeared a few times. For the CDR3, the DNA is TGTGCCAGCAGTTTAGCCGGCAGGGGTTCCTATGGCTACACCTTC. Protein product: CASSLAGRGSYGYTF. The V call is TRBV12-3 or TRBV12-4, the J call TRBJ1-2, with a weak D call TRBD1 (6 bases). Trimming shortened V by 0 bases and J by 4 bases, and 12 bases separated the two germline ends. CDR3 length equals 15 residues.

In this sample, this clonotype turned up a few times. The CDR3: CASSLVSADYTF. The DNA for the CDR3 is TGCGCCAGCAGCTTGGTGTCGGCGGACTACACCTTC. The chain has TRBV5-1 and TRBJ1-2; D unresolved. This CDR3 has 12 residues. Germline V gives CDR1 SGHRS, CDR2 YFSETQ. V was trimmed by 0 bases and J by 10 bases, leaving 10 bases between them.

This clonotype has just a few counts. The chain combines TRBV4-2 with TRBJ1-3; D is uncertain. The CDR3 sequence is 13 residues long. Germline CDR1 and CDR2: LGHNA and YNFKEQ. V was cut by 5 bases and J by 4 bases, with 9 bases left in between. CDR3 protein: CASSENSGNTIYF. The CDR3 DNA follows: TGTGCCAGCAGCGAAAACTCAGGAAACACCATATATTTT.

The table lists this clonotype with a few counts. The V call is TRBV7-9, the J call TRBJ2-5; TRBD1 matches 11 bases. The V segment lost 5 bases and the J segment 4 bases; nucleotides outside the gene matches: 6. The germline V gene encodes CDR1 SEHNR and CDR2 FQNEAQ (reference sequence). CDR3 size: 15 residues. The CDR3 sequence: CASSPTGTGGETQYF. The CDR3 DNA reads TGTGCCAGCAGCCCCACCGGGACAGGGGGAGAGACCCAGTACTTC.

The J gene is TRBJ2-3, the V gene TRBV6-2 or TRBV6-3; tentative D call: TRBD1 (6 bases). V lost 4 bases to trimming and J lost 2 bases, with 16 bases between them. Germline V gives CDR1 MNHEY, CDR2 SVGEGT. CDR3 length: 16 amino acids. CDR3 protein: CASSSRGQGITDTQYF. The CDR3 DNA is TGTGCCAGCAGTTCTCGGGGCCAGGGGATCACAGATACGCAGTATTTT.

The chain couples TRBV6-1 to TRBJ2-5; D not resolved. The CDR3 contains 13 residues. V was clipped by 3 bases and J by 9 bases, with 14 bases between them. Germline CDR1 MNHNS, CDR2 SASEGT. CDR3 sequence: CASSDIAGAAQYF. CDR3 in DNA: TGTGCCAGCAGTGATATCGCAGGTGCGGCCCAGTACTTC.

In the case of this clonotype: A read error may be the cause here, since a much bigger clone is one base away. The V call is TRBV28, the J call TRBJ2-5, with 9 bases lining up with TRBD2. Per germline, CDR1 MDHEN and CDR2 SYDVKM. The CDR3 is made up of 15 amino acids. This CDR3 is CASMAGGRLIATHYF. CDR3 coding DNA: TGTGCCAGCATGGCGGGGGGGAGGCTTATTGCGACCCATTACTTC.

This clonotype occurred many times. The genes are TRBV5-4 and TRBJ2-2; 11 positions match TRBD1. The CDR3 loop spans 15 amino acids. CDR1 is SGHNT, CDR2 YYREEE, per germline (reference sequence). The J segment lost 4 bases and the V segment lost 3 bases, leaving 2 bases of the junction unmatched. The CDR3 coding sequence is TGTGCCAGCAGCTCCGGGACAGGGGGCACCGGGGAGCTGTTTTTT. Translation: CASSSGTGGTGELFF.

This clonotype was detected a few times. The V and J genes are TRBV30 and TRBJ1-6; D is unresolved. This CDR3 is 13 amino acids long. Germline-derived CDR1 and CDR2 are GTSNPN and SVGIG (reference sequence). The V end was cut by 4 bases, the J end by 3 bases, with 7 bases between. The CDR3 bases are TGTGCCTGGAATAGGATCTATAATTCACCCCTCCACTTT. Translating it yields CAWNRIYNSPLHF.

In its sample, this clonotype was seen a few times. The chain uses TRBV20-1 and TRBJ2-1; 7 positions match TRBD2. Trimming cost V 4 bases and J 6 bases; bases outside gene matches: 15. The CDR3 is 16 residues long. Germline V gene lookup returns CDR1 DFQATT and CDR2 SNEGSKA (reference sequence). The chain's CDR3 is CSAIPGRRTSINEQFF. The CDR3 coding sequence is TGCAGTGCTATCCCCGGGCGGAGGACTAGTATCAATGAGCAGTTCTTC.

The V call is TRBV6-2 or TRBV6-3, the J call TRBJ2-6, with no clear D. Germline lookup yields CDR1 MNHEY and CDR2 SVGEGT. This CDR3 has 15 amino acids. The V gene lost 7 bases and the J gene lost 0 bases, with 10 bases spanning the gap. CDR3 coding DNA: TGTGCCAGCACCATAGGTGGCTCTGGGGCCAACGTCCTGACTTTC. It codes for CASTIGGSGANVLTF.

This clonotype was counted a few times. The chain carries TRBV7-2 and TRBJ2-5, with TRBD2 matching over 15 bases. The ends lost 5 bases at V and 7 bases at J; junction bases unmatched: 11. In germline, CDR1 is SGHTA, CDR2 FQGNSA. The CDR3 is 17 residues long. CDR3 DNA: TGTGCCAGCAGCCTCGCGGGACTAGCGGGGGGACCAGGGACCCAGTACTTC. Translating it yields CASSLAGLAGGPGTQYF.

This chain's CDR3 is CATLPTGGGRSYEQYF. The CDR3, as DNA: TGTGCCACCCTACCAACGGGAGGGGGCAGATCCTACGAGCAGTACTTC. This chain joins TRBV6-1 and TRBJ2-7; tentative D call: TRBD2 (8 bases). The CDR3 length is 16 residues. CDR1 and CDR2 (germline): MNHNS, SASEGT. The V gene lost 10 bases and the J gene lost 1 base, with 23 bases spanning the gap.

There are a few counts of this clonotype. V usage is TRBV15 and J usage is TRBJ1-4; 7 nucleotides match TRBD1. V trimming: 7 bases; J trimming: 1 base; junction bases outside the gene matches: 9. Germline V gene sequence: CDR1 LNHNV, CDR2 YYDKDF (reference sequence). The CDR3 is 16 residues long. DNA for the CDR3: TGTGCCACCATCCTAGGGGCAGGGGGAACTAATGAAAAACTGTTTTTT. Protein sequence: CATILGAGGTNEKLFF.

This clonotype was seen a handful of times. This sequence joins TRBV15 and TRBJ2-7; D may match TRBD1 or TRBD2 (6 bases each). The V end was cut by 2 bases, the J end by 3 bases, with 29 bases between. The CDR3 consists of 20 residues. Germline CDR1 reads LNHNV; CDR2 reads YYDKDF (reference sequence). In DNA, the CDR3 is TGTGCCACCAGCAGAACCTTTTCCGTCCAAGGGGGGTTCCCCTTCTACGAGCAGTACGTC. The encoded protein is CATSRTFSVQGGFPFYEQYV.

This clonotype was seen a few times. This chain links TRBV6-2 or TRBV6-3 with TRBJ2-7; 7 nucleotides align to TRBD1. The CDR3 is 15 residues long. J was trimmed by 2 bases and V by 6 bases; bases with no gene match: 10. CDR1 is MNHEY, CDR2 SVGEGT, per germline. As DNA, the CDR3 is TGTGCCAGCAGAGGGACAGAAAGTCCTCCCTACGAGCAGTACGTC. Translated, it gives CASRGTESPPYEQYV.

The gene calls are TRBV20-1 and TRBJ2-3; possibly TRBD2 for D (6 bases). The CDR3 has 12 amino acids. CDR1 is DFQATT, CDR2 SNEGSKA, per germline (reference sequence). V shed 3 bases and J shed 9 bases, with 13 bases lying between them. CDR3 nucleotides: TGCAGTGCTAGTGCGGGATCGGCCACGCAGTATTTT. It is translated as CSASAGSATQYF.

This clonotype was seen only a few times. The chain couples TRBV6-2 or TRBV6-3 to TRBJ1-1; D is unresolved. V was trimmed by 0 bases and J by 4 bases, leaving 9 bases between them. The CDR3 runs to 14 residues. Per the germline V gene, CDR1 is MNHEY and CDR2 is SVGEGT. The CDR3 loop reads CASSYSISRTEAFF. The CDR3 coding sequence is TGTGCCAGCAGTTACTCGATATCTCGCACTGAAGCTTTCTTT.

This chain joins TRBV7-3 and TRBJ2-1; no reliable D call. Per the germline V gene, CDR1 is SGHTA and CDR2 is FQGTGA. This CDR3 has 13 residues. Deletions cut 4 bases from V and 7 bases from J, with 11 bases between. As DNA, the CDR3 is TGTGCCAGCAGCTCCGGACCGAAAAATGAGCAGTTCTTC. Translating gives CASSSGPKNEQFF.

The chain employs TRBV29-1 and TRBJ2-7, with D hard to call. CDR3 length: 12 residues. Germline CDR1 is SQVTM and CDR2 is ANQGSEA. Trimming pared 6 bases from V and 5 bases from J, leaving 14 bases between. The CDR3 reads CSVHIPGNEQYF. The CDR3 DNA is TGCAGCGTCCATATCCCGGGCAACGAGCAGTACTTC.

This chain connects TRBV7-9 to TRBJ2-7; TRBD1 or TRBD2 may be the D gene (5 bases each). Germline V gives CDR1 SEHNR, CDR2 FQNEAQ (reference sequence). Trimming removed 1 base at V and 3 bases at J, with 13 bases between. The CDR3 spans 15 residues. The CDR3 region is CASSLGDLGFYEQYF. Written as DNA, the CDR3 is TGTGCCAGCAGCTTAGGGGACCTGGGATTCTACGAGCAGTACTTC.

The V gene is TRBV7-2, the J gene TRBJ1-4; D not certain. CDR3 length equals 15 residues. Looked up from germline, CDR1 is SGHTA and CDR2 is FQGNSA. The V end lost 4 bases, the J end lost 5 bases, and 14 bases lay between the germline ends. The CDR3 DNA is TGTGCCAGCAGCTCCCATGCGGTACCAAATGAAAAACTGTTTTTT. This gives the protein CASSSHAVPNEKLFF.

This clonotype was picked up many times. The chain combines TRBV5-4 with TRBJ1-5; 8 bases match TRBD1. V shed 6 bases and J 6 bases; nucleotides not matched to a gene: 5. The CDR3 runs 13 residues. Germline V gene lookup returns CDR1 SGHNT and CDR2 YYREEE (reference sequence). The CDR3: CASTIDRGQPQHF. Written as DNA, the CDR3 is TGTGCCAGCACCATTGACAGGGGTCAGCCCCAGCATTTT.

Only a few counts were recorded for this clonotype. V is TRBV29-1 and J is TRBJ2-3; the D gene is possibly TRBD2 (7 bases). V lost 7 bases and J 5 bases, leaving 16 bases between the germline ends. From germline, CDR1 is SQVTM and CDR2 ANQGSEA. The CDR3 length is 13 residues. The CDR3 DNA reads as TGCAGCGGGGGGCCAGGGAGGGGAGATACGCAGTATTTT. This encodes CSGGPGRGDTQYF.

The chain links TRBV7-9 to TRBJ2-7, with unresolved D. Germline V gene data show CDR1 as SEHNR and CDR2 as FQNEAQ (reference sequence). The CDR3 extends over 13 amino acids. Between the trimmed V and J ends, which lost 5 bases and 5 bases, there was a span of 13 bases. The CDR3 DNA follows: TGTGCCAGCAGCCGCCCCCTATCCCACGAGCAGTACGTC. Translation gives CASSRPLSHEQYV.